The 29 T cell receptor beta chains reported below all come from one sample, sequenced in a study of shared clonotypes between healthy human individuals. Using immunoSEQ multiplex PCR, the repertoire was profiled, and TCRdb retains in-frame clones only, with some absent. Counted here are 660,000 or so clones, approximately 96% occurring once; the ten biggest clones make up less than 0.13%. Naivety among CD8 cells was defined by CD45RO negativity and positive CCR7 selection, thereby excluding terminally differentiated effector memory CD45RA+ cells. Sequencing was done on a sample of naive CD8+ T cells sorted from blood. These receptors all come from a woman aged 25-40 years in good health.

The chain has TRBV15 and TRBJ2-2; D is unresolved. The CDR3 is 14 amino acids. V gave up 1 base and J gave up 4 bases, with 7 bases separating them. In germline, CDR1 is LNHNV, CDR2 YYDKDF (reference sequence). CDR3 nucleotides: TGTGCCACCAGCAGAGTTCGACTCACCGGGGAGCTGTTTTTT. This encodes CATSRVRLTGELFF.

This chain links TRBV27 with TRBJ1-4; 8 bases line up with TRBD1. Germline V CDR1 and CDR2: MNHEY, SMNVEV (reference sequence). The CDR3 extends over 14 amino acids. J gave up 4 bases and V 5 bases, and 3 bases lay outside the gene matches. CDR3 DNA: TGTGCCAGCAGTATACAGGGGGGTAATGAAAAACTGTTTTTT. Amino acids: CASSIQGGNEKLFF.

J is TRBJ2-1 and V is TRBV9; 7 bases are a match to TRBD2. The CDR3 sequence is 17 residues long. CDR1 is SGDLS, CDR2 YYNGEE, per germline. The V and J ends lost 0 bases and 3 bases, in that order; junction bases with no gene match: 9. The chain's CDR3 is CASSVAGGLVGYNEQFF. The CDR3 DNA reads as TGTGCCAGCAGCGTAGCGGGAGGACTAGTCGGCTACAATGAGCAGTTCTTC.

On this clone itself: Germline and junction disagree at one end, which may indicate a read error. The chain carries TRBV7-2 and TRBJ1-1, with TRBD1 as a possible D gene (5 bases). CDR1 is SGHTA and CDR2 is FQGNSA in the germline V gene. There are 12 residues in the CDR3. The CDR3 reads CASSRGDGDSIF. CDR3 DNA: TGTGCCAGCAGCCGGGGGGACGGGGACTCTATCTTT.

V gene TRBV5-6 combines with J gene TRBJ2-5, with D uncertain. Germline V gene lookup returns CDR1 SGHDT and CDR2 YYEEEE. The CDR3 consists of 13 residues. Trimming stripped 0 bases from V and 5 bases from J, with 8 bases between. CDR3 sequence: CASSLDMEETQYF. CDR3 DNA sequence: TGTGCCAGCAGCTTGGATATGGAGGAGACCCAGTACTTC. Full variable domain (outside the CDR3, taken from reference TRBV5-6 and TRBJ2-5): DAGVTQSPTHLIKTRGQQVTLRCSPKSGHDTVSWYQQALGQGPQFIFQYYEEEERQRGNFPDRFSGHQFPNYSSELNVNALLLGDSALYLCASSLDMEETQYFGPGTRLLVL.

The V and J genes are TRBV5-4 and TRBJ2-1; 7 bases are shared with TRBD2. This CDR3 is built from 13 residues. V gave up 2 bases and J gave up 6 bases; unmatched junction bases: 2. Germline loops: CDR1 SGHNT, CDR2 YYREEE (reference sequence). The CDR3 region is CASSFRGSNEQFF. The CDR3 coding sequence is TGTGCCAGCAGCTTTCGCGGGAGCAATGAGCAGTTCTTC. Looking up the rest from reference TRBV5-4 and TRBJ2-1 gives the full variable domain: ETGVTQSPTHLIKTRGQQVTLRCSSQSGHNTVSWYQQALGQGPQFIFQYYREEENGRGNFPPRFSGLQFPNYSSELNVNALELDDSALYLCASSFRGSNEQFFGPGTRLTVL.

The J gene is TRBJ2-7, the V gene TRBV28; TRBD2 aligns across 10 bases. CDR1 and CDR2 (germline): MDHEN, SYDVKM. V shed 2 bases and J 5 bases; nucleotides not matched to a gene: 27. This CDR3 has 22 amino acids. CDR3 in DNA: TGTGCCAGCAGTTTACCCGAGACTAGCGGGCCCCATCAGGGGCCCCGGCTTGACGAGCAGTACTTC. It codes for CASSLPETSGPHQGPRLDEQYF.

This rearrangement joins TRBV15 to TRBJ2-3; no reliable D call. This CDR3 is built from 14 residues. Trimming took 5 bases from V and 2 from J, leaving 11 bases between them. The germline gives CDR1 LNHNV, CDR2 YYDKDF (reference sequence). The CDR3 nucleotides read TGTGCCACCAGCCCCCCTCAGCCCACAGATACGCAGTATTTT. This encodes CATSPPQPTDTQYF.

V and J are TRBV7-6 and TRBJ2-7; no clear D gene. CDR3 length equals 14 residues. The germline V gene encodes CDR1 SGHVS and CDR2 FNYEAQ. V dropped 5 bases and J dropped 0 bases, with 11 bases sitting between them. CDR3 sequence: CASSPLQRSYEQYF. The CDR3 DNA reads TGTGCCAGCAGCCCCCTCCAGCGCTCCTACGAGCAGTACTTC.

The chain uses TRBV6-5 and TRBJ2-1, with TRBD2 matching 9 bases. The junction had 2 bases not matched to a gene; V was cut back by 4 bases and J by 4 bases. CDR1 is MNHEY, CDR2 SVGAGI, per germline. The CDR3 is 14 amino acids. The CDR3 DNA sequence: TGTGCCAGCAGTTGGCTAGCGGGGTACAATGAGCAGTTCTTC. As protein: CASSWLAGYNEQFF.

The J gene is TRBJ2-2, the V gene TRBV19; D is perhaps TRBD1 or TRBD2 (6 bases each). The germline gives CDR1 LNHDA, CDR2 SQIVND (reference sequence). The CDR3 runs 14 residues. V dropped 5 bases and J dropped 7 bases, with 14 bases sitting between them. CDR3 amino acids: CASSPRGRDGELFF. As DNA, the CDR3 is TGTGCCAGTAGTCCCCGGGGGCGCGACGGGGAGCTGTTTTTT.

This clone was detected once. The DNA of the CDR3 is TGCGCCAGCAGCTTGAGTGGGGCCGGGGTCAATGAGCAGTTCTTC. Amino acid sequence: CASSLSGAGVNEQFF. The chain links TRBV5-1 to TRBJ2-1; D may correspond to TRBD1 or TRBD2 (5 bases each). Germline loops: CDR1 SGHRS, CDR2 YFSETQ. The CDR3 is made up of 15 amino acids. Trimming left V 1 base short and J 6 bases short, with 14 bases between. Based on the CDR3 plus reference TRBV5-1 and TRBJ2-1, the full variable domain is KAGVTQTPRYLIKTRGQQVTLSCSPISGHRSVSWYQQTPGQGLQFLFEYFSETQRNKGNFPGRFSGRQFSNSRSEMNVSTLELGDSALYLCASSLSGAGVNEQFFGPGTRLTVL.

The rearrangement joins TRBV28 to TRBJ1-6; 8 bases agree with TRBD1. V lost 6 bases to trimming and J lost 2 bases; unmatched junction nucleotides: 12. The V gene's germline CDR1 is MDHEN and CDR2 SYDVKM. This CDR3 contains 18 residues. The CDR3 reads CASSYRTGKVPYNSPLHF. The CDR3 DNA sequence: TGTGCCAGCAGCTACAGGACAGGGAAGGTGCCCTATAATTCACCCCTCCACTTT.

The chain has TRBV4-1 and TRBJ2-7, with D possibly matching TRBD2 (5 bases). Germline CDR1 MGHRA, CDR2 YSYEKL. V gave up 4 bases and J gave up 5 bases, with 18 bases separating them. This CDR3 is built from 15 residues. The CDR3 bases are TGCGCCAGCAGCCCCAACCGTCTAGCTGCGGACGAGCAGTACTTC. Residues: CASSPNRLAADEQYF.

CDR3 sequence (DNA): TGCAGCGTTAGGGAGGGCGAGCAGTACTTC. It specifies CSVREGEQYF. The chain uses TRBV29-1 and TRBJ2-7, with 7 bases fitting TRBD2. The germline CDR1 and CDR2 sequences are SQVTM and ANQGSEA. CDR3 size: 10 residues. V lost 5 bases to trimming and J lost 6 bases; unmatched junction nucleotides: 1.

This rearrangement joins TRBV2 to TRBJ1-2, with D possibly being TRBD1 (6 bases). This CDR3 is built from 15 residues. The germline V and J ends were trimmed by 4 bases and 6 bases, with 18 bases remaining between them. Germline values: CDR1 SNHLY, CDR2 FYNNEI. The CDR3 is CASSVRQGKGDGYTF. As DNA, the CDR3 is TGTGCCAGCAGTGTCCGTCAGGGGAAAGGAGATGGCTACACCTTC.

This clone was seen only once. The V gene is TRBV5-1, the J gene TRBJ2-1, with 9 bases matching TRBD2. Germline-derived CDR1 and CDR2 are SGHRS and YFSETQ. This CDR3 has 17 amino acids. V was clipped by 0 bases and J by 7 bases; unmatched bases: 11. The CDR3 protein is CASSLAPRAGGLNEQFF. The CDR3 region has the DNA TGCGCCAGCAGCTTGGCGCCCCGAGCGGGAGGCTTGAATGAGCAGTTCTTC.

The V and J genes are TRBV6-5 and TRBJ2-5; the D gene is possibly TRBD1 (6 bases). Trimming pared 2 bases from V and 5 bases from J, leaving 6 bases between. Germline V gene data show CDR1 as MNHEY and CDR2 as SVGAGI. CDR3 length: 12 amino acids. The CDR3 loop is CASSYRGETQYF. CDR3 nucleotide sequence: TGTGCCAGCAGTTACAGGGGGGAGACCCAGTACTTC.

The chain employs TRBV5-6 and TRBJ1-4; weak D call: TRBD1 (5 bases). Trimming cost V 3 bases and J 0 bases, with 12 bases left between them. The CDR3 runs to 16 residues. From germline, CDR1 is SGHDT and CDR2 YYEEEE. CDR3 DNA sequence: TGTGCCAGCAGCTCGGGACGACGGGCAACTAATGAAAAACTGTTTTTT. This translates into CASSSGRRATNEKLFF. Looking up the rest from reference TRBV5-6 and TRBJ1-4 gives the full variable domain: DAGVTQSPTHLIKTRGQQVTLRCSPKSGHDTVSWYQQALGQGPQFIFQYYEEEERQRGNFPDRFSGHQFPNYSSELNVNALLLGDSALYLCASSSGRRATNEKLFFGSGTQLSVL.

CDR3 sequence: CASSWTSGYNEQFF. DNA of the CDR3: TGCGCCAGCAGTTGGACTAGCGGCTACAATGAGCAGTTCTTC. This sequence joins TRBV10-2 and TRBJ2-1; 10 bases are a match to TRBD2. The V gene's germline CDR1 is WSHSY and CDR2 SAAADI. Trimming took 5 bases from V and 3 from J; bases not matched to a gene: 1. The CDR3 is made up of 14 amino acids.

The chain joins TRBV7-9 to TRBJ1-1; D is uncertain. The CDR3 runs 13 residues. V lost 3 bases, J lost 8 bases, and 13 bases lay in between. The germline V gene has CDR1 SEHNR and CDR2 FQNEAQ (reference sequence). The CDR3 nucleotides are TGTGCCAGCAGCTTGGGGTTGGAGGTCGAAGCTTTCTTT. Translating gives CASSLGLEVEAFF.

The chain links TRBV7-9 to TRBJ2-4; no reliable D call. The length of the CDR3 is 13 residues. Trimming removed 3 bases from V and 5 bases from J, with 8 bases in between. CDR1 is SEHNR and CDR2 is FQNEAQ in the germline V gene (reference sequence). The chain's CDR3 is CASSFSTENIQYF. The CDR3 DNA sequence: TGTGCCAGCAGCTTTTCGACGGAAAACATTCAGTACTTC.

This clone appeared a few times. V is TRBV5-4 and J is TRBJ1-1, with no clear D. In germline, CDR1 is SGHNT, CDR2 YYREEE (reference sequence). The CDR3 covers 11 residues. Trimming stripped 4 bases from V and 1 base from J, with 2 bases between. The chain's CDR3 is CASSKNTEAFF. The CDR3 nucleotides are TGTGCCAGCAGCAAGAACACTGAAGCTTTCTTT.

The chain carries TRBV19 and TRBJ2-3, with 11 bases lining up with TRBD2. From germline, CDR1 is LNHDA and CDR2 SQIVND (reference sequence). Trimming at V came to 3 bases and at J to 1 base, leaving 6 bases not matched to a gene. The length of the CDR3 is 17 residues. The CDR3 is CASSILAGGGGTDTQYF. CDR3 DNA: TGTGCCAGTAGTATTCTAGCGGGAGGTGGGGGCACAGATACGCAGTATTTT.

This chain links TRBV19 with TRBJ2-7; no reliable D call. Trimming stripped 0 bases from V and 4 bases from J, with 7 bases between. From germline, CDR1 is LNHDA and CDR2 SQIVND (reference sequence). This CDR3 spans 13 amino acids. The CDR3 DNA follows: TGTGCCAGTAGTATAGATCCATGGTACGAGCAGTACTTC. Translation gives CASSIDPWYEQYF.

In this sample, this clone turned up once. The V and J genes are TRBV13 and TRBJ2-7, with unresolved D. The CDR3 covers 12 residues. V lost 5 bases to trimming and J lost 6 bases, with 11 bases between them. Germline V gene lookup returns CDR1 PRHDT and CDR2 FYEKMQ (reference sequence). The DNA of the CDR3 is TGTGCCAGCAGCACCTTGACCACCGAGCAGTACTTC. Amino acid sequence: CASSTLTTEQYF.

The chain couples TRBV7-7 to TRBJ1-1; 9 bases map to TRBD1. The V and J ends lost 8 bases and 3 bases, in that order; junction bases with no gene match: 7. Germline V gene sequence: CDR1 SSHAT, CDR2 FNYEAQ (reference sequence). This CDR3 is built from 14 residues. The CDR3 loop reads CASALTGGHTEAFF. The CDR3 region has the DNA TGTGCCAGCGCCCTGACAGGGGGGCACACTGAAGCTTTCTTT.

The CDR3 is CASSFGWGGTGELFF. In DNA form, the CDR3 reads TGTGCCAGCAGCTTCGGTTGGGGAGGCACCGGGGAGCTGTTTTTT. This rearrangement joins TRBV5-6 to TRBJ2-2, with D perhaps TRBD2 (6 bases). This CDR3 comprises 15 residues. Germline CDR1 and CDR2: SGHDT and YYEEEE. Trimming stripped 2 bases from V and 4 bases from J, with 12 bases between.

V and J are TRBV28 and TRBJ2-7; D unresolved. V shed 7 bases and J shed 2 bases, with 12 bases lying between them. The CDR3 covers 13 residues. Germline assignment: CDR1 MDHEN and CDR2 SYDVKM. CDR3 coding DNA: TGTGCCAGCAAAGCCAACGGAGCCTACGAGCAGTACTTC. Protein: CASKANGAYEQYF.